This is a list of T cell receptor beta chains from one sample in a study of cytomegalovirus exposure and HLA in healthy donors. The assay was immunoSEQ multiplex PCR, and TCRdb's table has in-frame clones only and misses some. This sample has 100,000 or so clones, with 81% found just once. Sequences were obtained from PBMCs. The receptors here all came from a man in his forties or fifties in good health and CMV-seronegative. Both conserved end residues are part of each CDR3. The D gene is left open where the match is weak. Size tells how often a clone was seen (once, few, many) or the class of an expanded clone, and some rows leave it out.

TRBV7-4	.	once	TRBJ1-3	TGTGCCAGCAGCTCAGCTTGGGTCACACGAGGGACTGGAAACACCATATATTTT	CASSSAWVTRGTGNTIYF
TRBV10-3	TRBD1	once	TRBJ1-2	TGTGCCATCAGGTCGACAGGGTCCGACTATGGCTACACCTTC	CAIRSTGSDYGYTF
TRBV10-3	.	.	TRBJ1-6	TGTGCCAGTACAGGGCCGGGGAATTCACCCCTCCACTTT	CASTGPGNSPLHF
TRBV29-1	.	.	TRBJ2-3	TGCAGCGTTGAAGACCGGGACACCCGCACAGATACGCAGTATTTT	CSVEDRDTRTDTQYF
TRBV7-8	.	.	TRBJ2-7	TGTGCCAGCAGCTCCCGTGAGACAACCTACGAGCAGTACTTC	CASSSRETTYEQYF
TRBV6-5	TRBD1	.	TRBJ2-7	TGTGCCAGCAGTTCTGGAACAGGGGGCGCGATCCACGAGCAGTACTTC	CASSSGTGGAIHEQYF
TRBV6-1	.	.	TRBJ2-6	TGTGCCAGCATAGGGGATCTCTCTGGGGCCAACGTCCTGACTTTC	CASIGDLSGANVLTF
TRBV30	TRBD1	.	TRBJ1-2	TGTGCCTGGAGTGTAATTGCGGGACAGGGGAATGGCTACACCTTC	CAWSVIAGQGNGYTF
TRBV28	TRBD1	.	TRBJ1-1	TGTGCCAGCAGTTCTCTTGACAGGGGGAGTGAAGCTTTCTTT	CASSSLDRGSEAFF
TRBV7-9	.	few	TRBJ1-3	TGTGCCAGCAGCTTAACCCCCGGGAGCTCTGGAAACACCATATATTTT	CASSLTPGSSGNTIYF
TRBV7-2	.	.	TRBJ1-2	TGTGCCAGCAGCTTAAGGGGAAAGGGCTACACCTTC	CASSLRGKGYTF
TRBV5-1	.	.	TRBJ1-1	TGCGCCAGCAGCTTGTTTCAGGATACTGAAGCTTTCTTT	CASSLFQDTEAFF
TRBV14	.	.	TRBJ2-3	TGTGCCAGCAGTCACCGGGATACGCAGTATTTT	CASSHRDTQYF
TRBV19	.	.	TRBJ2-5	TGTGCCAGTAGTAAGCAGGAAGAGCAGTACTTC	CASSKQEEQYF
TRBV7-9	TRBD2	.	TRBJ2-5	TGTTCCAGCAGCTCGCCGGGGACGATCGGGGGGTCCCAGTACTTC	CSSSSPGTIGGSQYF
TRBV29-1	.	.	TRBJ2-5	TGCAGCGTTGAAGGTGGGGGCTCTTTTGAGACCCAGTACTTC	CSVEGGGSFETQYF
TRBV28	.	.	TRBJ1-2	TGTGCCAGCACCGCCCCCAGGGCTAACTATGGCTACACCTTC	CASTAPRANYGYTF
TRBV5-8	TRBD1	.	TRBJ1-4	TGTGCCAGCAGCGCAGGGACAGGGGGCGCGACTAATGAAAAACTGTTTTTT	CASSAGTGGATNEKLFF
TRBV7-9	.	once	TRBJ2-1	TGTGCCAGCAGCTTAGTTCGGCAGGGGAGGGGCAATGAGCAGTTCTTC	CASSLVRQGRGNEQFF
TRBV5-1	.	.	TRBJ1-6	TGCGCCAGCAGCCCGGACAGCCCGAGCTCCTATAATTCACCCCTCCACTTT	CASSPDSPSSYNSPLHF
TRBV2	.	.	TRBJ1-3	TGTGCCGGCAGTGTTCAGGGGAGCTCTGGAAACACCATATATTTT	CAGSVQGSSGNTIYF
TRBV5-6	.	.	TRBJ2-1	TGTGCCAGCAGCTTGGGCAGGTACCATGAGCAGTTCTTC	CASSLGRYHEQFF
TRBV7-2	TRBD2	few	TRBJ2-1	TGTGCCAGCAGTCGGACTAGCGGGAGCAATGAGCAGTTCTTC	CASSRTSGSNEQFF
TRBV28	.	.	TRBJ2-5	TGTGCCAGCAGTTTACAGGGTATCGGAGAGACCCAGTACTTC	CASSLQGIGETQYF
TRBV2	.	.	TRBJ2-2	TGTGCCAGCAGTGAAGCAGCGCTCGCGAACACCGGGGAGCTGTTTTTT	CASSEAALANTGELFF
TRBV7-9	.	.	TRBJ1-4	TGTGCCAGCAATGGACAGCTTAATGAAAAACTGTTTTTT	CASNGQLNEKLFF
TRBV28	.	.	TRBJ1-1	TGTGCCAGCAGTTCCCCCGGACTGCACGCTGAAGCTTTCTTT	CASSSPGLHAEAFF